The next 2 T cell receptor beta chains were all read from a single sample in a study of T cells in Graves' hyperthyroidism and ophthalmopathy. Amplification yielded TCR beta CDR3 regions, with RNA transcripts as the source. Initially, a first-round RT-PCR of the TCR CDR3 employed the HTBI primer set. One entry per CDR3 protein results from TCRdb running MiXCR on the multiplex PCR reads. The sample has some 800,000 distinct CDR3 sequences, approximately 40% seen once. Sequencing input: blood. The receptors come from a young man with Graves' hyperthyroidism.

The CDR3 reads CSVSQGAGELFF. The CDR3 DNA sequence: TGCAGCGTATCTCAGGGGGCCGGGGAGCTGTTTTTT. This sequence joins TRBV29-1 and TRBJ2-2; TRBD1 matches at 7 bases. The CDR3 spans 12 residues. Germline loops: CDR1 SQVTM, CDR2 ANQGSEA. The V and J ends lost 6 bases and 6 bases, in that order; junction bases with no gene match: 4.

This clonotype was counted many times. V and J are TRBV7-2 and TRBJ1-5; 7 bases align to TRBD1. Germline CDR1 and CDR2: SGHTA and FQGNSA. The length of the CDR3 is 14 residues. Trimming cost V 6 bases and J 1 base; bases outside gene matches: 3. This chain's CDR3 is CASSFRGSNQPQHF. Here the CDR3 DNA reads TGTGCCAGCAGTTTCAGGGGGAGCAATCAGCCCCAGCATTTT.